Below, 19 T cell receptor beta chains from the same sample are listed, as sequenced in a study of OX40 agonist ivuxolimab in advanced cancers. Using immunoSEQ multiplex PCR, the repertoire was profiled, and TCRdb retains in-frame clones only, with some absent. The sample carries about 78,000 clones, roughly nine tenths recorded once. The sample in question was CD4+ or CD8+ T cells sorted from blood, obtained in a trial of the OX40 agonist ivuxolimab. The receptor source for this set is an adult with an advanced solid tumor such as melanoma, head and neck, liver or kidney cancer.

This rearrangement joins TRBV27 to TRBJ1-4; 7 bases agree with TRBD1. The CDR3 runs 14 residues. The junction had 9 bases not matched to a gene; V was cut back by 6 bases and J by 8 bases. Germline lookup yields CDR1 MNHEY and CDR2 SMNVEV (reference sequence). This CDR3 is CASSSTGIPEKLFF. The CDR3 nucleotides are TGTGCCAGCAGCTCGACAGGGATACCCGAAAAACTGTTTTTT.

The genes are TRBV5-1 and TRBJ2-1; D may be TRBD1 (6 bases). V lost 0 bases to trimming and J lost 5 bases, with 12 bases between them. This CDR3 comprises 15 residues. Germline loops: CDR1 SGHRS, CDR2 YFSETQ. CDR3 nucleotide sequence: TGCGCCAGCAGCTTGGTGGACAGAACAGACAATGAGCAGTTCTTC. Translation: CASSLVDRTDNEQFF.

V gene TRBV6-1 combines with J gene TRBJ2-1; unclear D gene. There are 15 residues in the CDR3. Trimming pared 1 base from V and 6 bases from J, leaving 13 bases between. CDR1 and CDR2 from the germline V gene are MNHNS and SASEGT. The CDR3 protein is CASSEVSDPLNEQFF. The CDR3 coding sequence is TGTGCCAGCAGTGAAGTGAGTGATCCCCTCAATGAGCAGTTCTTC.

This chain connects TRBV27 to TRBJ1-1; the match to TRBD1 covers 7 bases. This CDR3 is built from 12 residues. Germline CDR1 and CDR2: MNHEY and SMNVEV (reference sequence). The ends lost 6 bases at V and 7 bases at J; junction bases unmatched: 5. In nucleotides, the CDR3 is TGTGCCAGCAGGCGACAGGGAGGTGAAGCTTTCTTT. It yields the protein CASRRQGGEAFF.

This rearrangement joins TRBV19 to TRBJ1-1; 8 bases agree with TRBD1. Germline V CDR1 and CDR2: LNHDA, SQIVND (reference sequence). V lost 6 bases to trimming and J lost 0 bases; unmatched junction nucleotides: 3. The CDR3 length is 14 residues. CDR3 DNA: TGTGCCAGTAGGGGGGACAGGATGAACACTGAAGCTTTCTTT. It codes for CASRGDRMNTEAFF.

The chain is built from TRBV29-1 and TRBJ2-5; D may be TRBD2 (6 bases). The CDR3 is 15 residues long. Per germline, CDR1 SQVTM and CDR2 ANQGSEA. Deletions cut 8 bases from V and 3 bases from J, with 22 bases between. The DNA for the CDR3 is TGCAGCTCCGAATTCGGGTTCGGGGAGGAAGAGACCCAGTACTTC. This gives the protein CSSEFGFGEEETQYF.

The V and J genes are TRBV28 and TRBJ1-2; the D gene is possibly TRBD1 (5 bases). CDR3 length: 13 amino acids. Germline values: CDR1 MDHEN, CDR2 SYDVKM. The V gene lost 3 bases and the J gene lost 3 bases, with 8 bases spanning the gap. The CDR3 DNA sequence: TGTGCCAGCAGTTTGGGGACTGACTATGGCTACACCTTC. It is translated as CASSLGTDYGYTF.

The V gene is TRBV11-2, the J gene TRBJ1-2, with TRBD1 matching over 9 bases. This CDR3 has 15 residues. V lost 5 bases, J lost 8 bases, and 12 bases stayed unmatched. Germline lookup yields CDR1 SGHAT and CDR2 FQNNGV. The CDR3 spells CASSPGLQGADGYTF. As DNA, the CDR3 is TGTGCCAGCAGCCCTGGCCTACAGGGGGCGGACGGCTACACCTTC.

The chain joins TRBV7-2 to TRBJ2-2, with a tentative D call TRBD2 (5 bases). Trimming shortened V by 1 base and J by 3 bases, and 9 bases separated the two germline ends. The CDR3 loop spans 15 amino acids. Germline V gene lookup returns CDR1 SGHTA and CDR2 FQGNSA. The CDR3 spells CASSLGTGYTGELFF. The DNA of the CDR3 is TGTGCCAGCAGCTTAGGGACTGGGTACACCGGGGAGCTGTTTTTT.

The V gene is TRBV6-6, the J gene TRBJ1-1; no firm D call. This CDR3 is 11 amino acids long. Trimming removed 6 bases at V and 11 bases at J, with 13 bases between. Germline CDR1 and CDR2: MNHNY and SVGAGI (reference sequence). The CDR3 sequence: CASRDSAHAFF. DNA for the CDR3: TGTGCCAGCAGGGATTCAGCTCATGCTTTCTTT.

The CDR3 is CASSQGPIAYGYTF. The CDR3 DNA follows: TGTGCCAGCAGTCAGGGTCCGATAGCGTATGGCTACACCTTC. The chain has TRBV14 and TRBJ1-2, with TRBD1 as a possible D gene (5 bases). Trimming left V 6 bases short and J 5 bases short, with 16 bases between. Germline loops: CDR1 SGHDN, CDR2 FVKESK. The CDR3 extends over 14 amino acids.

The V and J genes are TRBV7-2 and TRBJ2-1; TRBD2 aligns across 11 bases. With V trimmed by 6 bases and J by 2 bases, 6 bases remained unmatched. Looked up from germline, CDR1 is SGHTA and CDR2 is FQGNSA. This CDR3 is 16 amino acids long. The CDR3 sequence: CASRPYSGGAYNEQFF. The CDR3, as DNA: TGTGCCAGCAGACCGTATAGCGGGGGGGCCTACAATGAGCAGTTCTTC.

This clone was found once. This chain connects TRBV5-4 to TRBJ1-6, with 8 bases aligning to TRBD1. Germline V gene lookup returns CDR1 SGHNT and CDR2 YYREEE (reference sequence). V trimming: 6 bases; J trimming: 11 bases; junction bases outside the gene matches: 13. This CDR3 region has 15 residues. CDR3 amino acids: CASTPGGTGVPPLHF. CDR3 nucleotide sequence: TGTGCCAGCACCCCGGGCGGGACAGGAGTCCCACCCCTCCACTTT. The variable domain in full, completed from reference TRBV5-4 and TRBJ1-6, reads ETGVTQSPTHLIKTRGQQVTLRCSSQSGHNTVSWYQQALGQGPQFIFQYYREEENGRGNFPPRFSGLQFPNYSSELNVNALELDDSALYLCASTPGGTGVPPLHFGNGTRLTVT.

This chain joins TRBV4-2 and TRBJ2-3; D ambiguous. Germline loops: CDR1 LGHNA, CDR2 YNFKEQ. The CDR3 runs to 16 residues. Between the trimmed V and J ends, which lost 1 base and 1 base, there was a span of 12 bases. The CDR3 protein is CASSQGTAGGTDTQYF. The CDR3 DNA is TGTGCCAGCAGCCAAGGAACAGCTGGGGGCACAGATACGCAGTATTTT.

In DNA form, the CDR3 reads TGCGCCAGCAGCTTGGTTCTTCCCAATGGCTACACCTTC. It is translated as CASSLVLPNGYTF. This chain uses TRBV5-1 with TRBJ1-2, with D hard to call. V dropped 0 bases and J dropped 6 bases, with 9 bases sitting between them. The V gene's germline CDR1 is SGHRS and CDR2 YFSETQ. The CDR3 runs 13 residues.

The chain links TRBV7-9 to TRBJ2-3; D not certain. The CDR3 loop spans 14 amino acids. Per the germline V gene, CDR1 is SEHNR and CDR2 is FQNEAQ (reference sequence). V was pared by 1 base and J by 0 bases, with 5 bases between. CDR3 loop: CASSLVDSTDTQYF. The CDR3 DNA reads as TGTGCCAGCAGCTTAGTTGACAGCACAGATACGCAGTATTTT. Variable domain in full (rest from reference TRBV7-9 and TRBJ2-3): DTGVSQNPRHKITKRGQNVTFRCDPISEHNRLYWYRQTLGQGPEFLTYFQNEAQLEKSRLLSDRFSAERPKGSFSTLEIQRTEQGDSAMYLCASSLVDSTDTQYFGPGTRLTVL.

The chain couples TRBV27 to TRBJ1-1; 7 bases are shared with TRBD1. Germline CDR1 reads MNHEY; CDR2 reads SMNVEV (reference sequence). The CDR3 consists of 15 residues. The V segment lost 3 bases and the J segment 4 bases; nucleotides outside the gene matches: 8. The CDR3 coding sequence is TGTGCCAGCAGTTTGTCGGCAGGGGGAAGCACTGAAGCTTTCTTT. Its translation: CASSLSAGGSTEAFF.

This sequence joins TRBV30 and TRBJ1-6; D is unresolved. The CDR3 covers 14 residues. Germline V gene data show CDR1 as GTSNPN and CDR2 as SVGIG (reference sequence). V was cut by 4 bases and J by 13 bases, with 20 bases left in between. In DNA form, the CDR3 reads TGTGCCTGGACCCCTTCGAAGGCCTCCCGTCCCCTCCACTTT. This codes for CAWTPSKASRPLHF.

The chain carries TRBV5-1 and TRBJ1-4; D possibly corresponds to TRBD1 (6 bases). This CDR3 is built from 14 residues. Trimming took off 2 bases at V and 6 bases at J, with 11 bases between the two ends. Germline-derived CDR1 and CDR2 are SGHRS and YFSETQ. In DNA form, the CDR3 reads TGCGCCAGCAGCTTACAGGGAATTGATGAAAAACTGTTTTTT. This codes for CASSLQGIDEKLFF.